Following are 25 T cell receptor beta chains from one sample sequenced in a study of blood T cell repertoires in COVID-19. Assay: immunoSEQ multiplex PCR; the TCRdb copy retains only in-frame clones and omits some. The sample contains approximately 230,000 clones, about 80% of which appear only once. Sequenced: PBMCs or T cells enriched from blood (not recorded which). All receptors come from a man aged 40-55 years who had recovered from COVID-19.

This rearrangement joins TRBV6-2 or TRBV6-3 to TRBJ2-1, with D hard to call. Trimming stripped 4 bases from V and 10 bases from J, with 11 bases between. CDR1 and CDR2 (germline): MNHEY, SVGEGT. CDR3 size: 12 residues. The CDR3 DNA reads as TGTGCCAGCAGTTTATACTCGAGAGAGCAGTTCTTC. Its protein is CASSLYSREQFF.

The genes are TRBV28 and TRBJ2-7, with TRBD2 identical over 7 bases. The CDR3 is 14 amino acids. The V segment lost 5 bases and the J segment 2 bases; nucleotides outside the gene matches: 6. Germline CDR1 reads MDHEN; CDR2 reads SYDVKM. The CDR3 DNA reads TGTGCCAGCAGTAGGAGCGGGGAGGCCTACGAGCAGTACTTC. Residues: CASSRSGEAYEQYF.

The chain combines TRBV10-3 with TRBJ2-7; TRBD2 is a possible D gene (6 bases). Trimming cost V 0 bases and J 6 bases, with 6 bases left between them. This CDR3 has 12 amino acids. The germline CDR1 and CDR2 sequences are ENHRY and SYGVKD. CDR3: CAISESGGEQYF. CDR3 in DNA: TGTGCCATCAGTGAGTCCGGGGGCGAGCAGTACTTC.

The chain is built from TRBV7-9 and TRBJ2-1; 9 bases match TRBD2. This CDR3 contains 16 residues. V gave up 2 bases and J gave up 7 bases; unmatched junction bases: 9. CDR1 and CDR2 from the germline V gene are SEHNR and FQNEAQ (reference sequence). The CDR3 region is CASSLRSPSGKNEQFF. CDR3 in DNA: TGTGCCAGCAGCTTACGGTCGCCTAGCGGGAAGAATGAGCAGTTCTTC.

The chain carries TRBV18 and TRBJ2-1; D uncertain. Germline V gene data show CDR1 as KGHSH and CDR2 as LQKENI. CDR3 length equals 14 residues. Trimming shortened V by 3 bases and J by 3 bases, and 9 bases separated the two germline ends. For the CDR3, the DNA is TGTGCCAGCTCACCCACCCGCAGCTACAATGAGCAGTTCTTC. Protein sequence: CASSPTRSYNEQFF.

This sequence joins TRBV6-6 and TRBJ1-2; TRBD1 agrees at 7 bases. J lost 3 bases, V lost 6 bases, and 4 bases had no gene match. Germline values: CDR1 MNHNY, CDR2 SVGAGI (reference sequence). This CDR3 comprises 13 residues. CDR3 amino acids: CASSFTGDYGYTF. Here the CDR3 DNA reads TGTGCCAGCAGCTTTACAGGGGACTATGGCTACACCTTC.

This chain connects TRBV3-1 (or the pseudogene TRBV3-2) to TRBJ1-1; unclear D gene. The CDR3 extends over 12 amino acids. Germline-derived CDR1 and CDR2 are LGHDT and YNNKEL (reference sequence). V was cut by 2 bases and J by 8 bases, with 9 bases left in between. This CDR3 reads CASSQSRIEAFF. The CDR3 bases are TGTGCCAGCAGCCAAAGCAGGATCGAAGCTTTCTTT.

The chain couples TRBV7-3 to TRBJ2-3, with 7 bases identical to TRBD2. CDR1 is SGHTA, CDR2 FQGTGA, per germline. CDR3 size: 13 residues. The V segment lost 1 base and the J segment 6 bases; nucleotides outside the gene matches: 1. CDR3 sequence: CASSLRLADTQYF. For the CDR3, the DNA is TGTGCCAGCAGCTTAAGACTAGCCGATACGCAGTATTTT.

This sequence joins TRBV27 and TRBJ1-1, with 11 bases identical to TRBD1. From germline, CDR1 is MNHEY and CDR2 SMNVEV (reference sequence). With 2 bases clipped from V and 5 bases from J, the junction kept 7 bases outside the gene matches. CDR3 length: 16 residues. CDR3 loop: CASSLKGQGVDTEAFF. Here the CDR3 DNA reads TGTGCCAGCAGTTTAAAGGGACAGGGGGTGGATACTGAAGCTTTCTTT.

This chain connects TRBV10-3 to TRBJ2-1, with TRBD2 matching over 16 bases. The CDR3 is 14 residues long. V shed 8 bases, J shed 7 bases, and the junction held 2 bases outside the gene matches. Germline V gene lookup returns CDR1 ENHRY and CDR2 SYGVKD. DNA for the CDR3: TGTGCCATCGGGACTAGCGGGGGGGCTAATGAGCAGTTCTTC. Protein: CAIGTSGGANEQFF.

The CDR3 nucleotides are TGTGCCAGCAGGTCCGGACAGGCGAGTAGGGAGCTGTTTTTT. This codes for CASRSGQASRELFF. This chain links TRBV3-1 (or the pseudogene TRBV3-2) with TRBJ2-2; 7 bases match TRBD1. This CDR3 has 14 residues. Trimming removed 6 bases from V and 9 bases from J; junction bases left unmatched: 10. The germline CDR1 and CDR2 sequences are LGHDT and YNNKEL (reference sequence).

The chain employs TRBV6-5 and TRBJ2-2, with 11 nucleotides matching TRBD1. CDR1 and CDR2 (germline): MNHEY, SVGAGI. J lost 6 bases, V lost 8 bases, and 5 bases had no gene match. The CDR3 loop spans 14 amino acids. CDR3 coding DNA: TGTGCCAGCCGGACAGGGGGCTTGGCCGGGGAGCTGTTTTTT. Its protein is CASRTGGLAGELFF.

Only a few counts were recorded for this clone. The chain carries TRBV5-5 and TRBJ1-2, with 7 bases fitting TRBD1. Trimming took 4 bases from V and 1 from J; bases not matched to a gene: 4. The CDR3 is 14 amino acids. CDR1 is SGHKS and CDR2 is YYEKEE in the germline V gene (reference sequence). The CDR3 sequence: CASSTDRINYGYTF. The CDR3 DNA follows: TGTGCCAGCAGCACGGACAGGATTAACTATGGCTACACCTTC.

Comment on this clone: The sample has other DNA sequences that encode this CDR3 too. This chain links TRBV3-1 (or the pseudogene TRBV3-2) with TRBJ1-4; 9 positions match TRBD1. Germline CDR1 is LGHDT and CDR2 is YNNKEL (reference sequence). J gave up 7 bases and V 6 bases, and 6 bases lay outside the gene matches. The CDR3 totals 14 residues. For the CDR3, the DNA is TGTGCCAGCAGTCTACAGGGGGCGGGTGAAAAACTGTTTTTT. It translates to CASSLQGAGEKLFF.

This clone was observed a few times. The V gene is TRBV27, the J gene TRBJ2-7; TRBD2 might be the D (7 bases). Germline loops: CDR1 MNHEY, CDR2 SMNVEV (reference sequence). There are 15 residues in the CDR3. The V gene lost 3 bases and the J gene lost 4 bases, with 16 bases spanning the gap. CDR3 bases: TGTGCCAGCAGTTTCTTGATCGGGGGGCCATACGAGCAGTACTTC. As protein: CASSFLIGGPYEQYF.

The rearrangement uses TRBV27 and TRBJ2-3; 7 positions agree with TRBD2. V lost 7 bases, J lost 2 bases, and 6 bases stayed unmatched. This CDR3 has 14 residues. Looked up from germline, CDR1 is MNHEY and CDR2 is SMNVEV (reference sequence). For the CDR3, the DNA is TGTGCCAGCACCACGGGGGGACTCACAGATACGCAGTATTTT. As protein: CASTTGGLTDTQYF.

CDR3 region: CATSYGGGRNNEQFF. The CDR3 coding sequence is TGTGCCACCAGCTATGGGGGAGGGCGTAACAATGAGCAGTTCTTC. The chain links TRBV15 to TRBJ2-1; TRBD2 aligns across 7 bases. The V gene's germline CDR1 is LNHNV and CDR2 YYDKDF (reference sequence). This CDR3 comprises 15 residues. V gave up 5 bases and J gave up 5 bases; unmatched junction bases: 9.

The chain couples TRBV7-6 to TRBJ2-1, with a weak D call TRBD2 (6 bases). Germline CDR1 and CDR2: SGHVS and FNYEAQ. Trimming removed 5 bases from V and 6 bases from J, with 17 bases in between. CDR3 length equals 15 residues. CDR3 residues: CASSLLTAGLNEQFF. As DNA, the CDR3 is TGTGCCAGCAGCCTCTTGACCGCGGGGCTCAATGAGCAGTTCTTC.

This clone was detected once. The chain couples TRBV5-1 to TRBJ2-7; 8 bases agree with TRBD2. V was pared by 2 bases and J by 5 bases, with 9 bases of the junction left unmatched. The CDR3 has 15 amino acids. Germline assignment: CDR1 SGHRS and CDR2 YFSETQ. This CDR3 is CASSFTSGSGHEQYF. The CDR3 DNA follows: TGCGCCAGCAGCTTTACCAGCGGGAGTGGCCACGAGCAGTACTTC.

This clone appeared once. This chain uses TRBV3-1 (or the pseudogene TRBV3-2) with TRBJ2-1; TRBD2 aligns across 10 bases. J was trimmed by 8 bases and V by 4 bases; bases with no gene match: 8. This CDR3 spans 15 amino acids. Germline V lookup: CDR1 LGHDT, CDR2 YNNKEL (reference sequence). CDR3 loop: CASSRTSGPGDEQFF. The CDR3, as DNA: TGTGCCAGCAGCCGGACTAGCGGCCCTGGCGATGAGCAGTTCTTC.

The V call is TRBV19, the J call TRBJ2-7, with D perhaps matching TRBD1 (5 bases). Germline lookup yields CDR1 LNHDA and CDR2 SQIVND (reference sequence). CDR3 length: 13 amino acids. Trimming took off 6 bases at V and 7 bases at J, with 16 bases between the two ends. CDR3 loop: CASSTGRAEEQYF. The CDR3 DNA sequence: TGTGCCAGTAGCACCGGCAGGGCAGAGGAGCAGTACTTC.

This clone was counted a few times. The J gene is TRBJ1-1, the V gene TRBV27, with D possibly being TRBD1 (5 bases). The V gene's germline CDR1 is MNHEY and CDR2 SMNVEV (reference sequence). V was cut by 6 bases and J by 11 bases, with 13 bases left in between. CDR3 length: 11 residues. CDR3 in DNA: TGTGCCAGCAGATTAAGTAAGGGGGCTTTCTTT. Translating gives CASRLSKGAFF.

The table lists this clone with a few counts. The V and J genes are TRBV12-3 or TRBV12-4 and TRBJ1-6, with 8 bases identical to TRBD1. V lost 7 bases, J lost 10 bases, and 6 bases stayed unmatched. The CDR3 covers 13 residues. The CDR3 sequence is CASMQGAGSPLHF. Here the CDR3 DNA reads TGTGCCAGCATGCAGGGGGCTGGATCACCCCTCCACTTT.

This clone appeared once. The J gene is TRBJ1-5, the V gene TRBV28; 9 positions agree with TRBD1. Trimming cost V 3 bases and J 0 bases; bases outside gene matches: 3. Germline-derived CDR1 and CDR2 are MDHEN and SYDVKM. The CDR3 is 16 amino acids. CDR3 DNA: TGTGCCAGCAGTTTCCGGGACAGGGCTAGCAATCAGCCCCAGCATTTT. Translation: CASSFRDRASNQPQHF. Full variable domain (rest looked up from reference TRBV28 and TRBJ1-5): DVKVTQSSRYLVKRTGEKVFLECVQDMDHENMFWYRQDPGLGLRLIYFSYDVKMKEKGDIPEGYSVSREKKERFSLILESASTNQTSMYLCASSFRDRASNQPQHFGDGTRLSIL.

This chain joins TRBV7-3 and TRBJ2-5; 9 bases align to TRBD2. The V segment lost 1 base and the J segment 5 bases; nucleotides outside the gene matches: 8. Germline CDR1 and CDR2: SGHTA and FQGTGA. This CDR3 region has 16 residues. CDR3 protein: CASSLSGRADGETQYF. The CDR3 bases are TGTGCCAGCAGCTTAAGCGGGAGGGCCGACGGGGAGACCCAGTACTTC.